Below, 10 T cell receptor beta chains from the same sample are listed, as sequenced in a study of blood T cells in healthy people across ages. It was with a sample-barcoded 5' primer and a J-beta primer mix that a second PCR of about 6 to 12 cycles was run. TCRdb ran MiXCR on the 5' RACE reads and lists one entry per CDR3 protein. The profile shows roughly 1,100,000 distinct CDR3 sequences, almost 25% of them singletons. The sample was also reused in another study, on T cells of mothers and their children.

Specimen: blood. The receptors were gathered from a girl aged 2 to 9 in good health.

In this sample, this clonotype turned up a few times. V is TRBV29-1 and J is TRBJ1-1; a possible D gene is TRBD1 (5 bases). Germline V gene lookup returns CDR1 SQVTM and CDR2 ANQGSEA. The CDR3 length is 12 residues. CDR3 coding DNA: TGCACCGCCGGGACGGCGAACACTGAAGCTTTCTTT. Its protein is CTAGTANTEAFF.

The chain employs TRBV28 and TRBJ2-7, with no clear D. Germline CDR1 reads MDHEN; CDR2 reads SYDVKM. The CDR3 has 13 residues. V lost 2 bases and J 8 bases, leaving 13 bases between the germline ends. The CDR3 DNA reads TGTGCCAGCAGTTTAAGAATTGTGAAAAAGCAGTACTTC. Its protein product is CASSLRIVKKQYF.

This clonotype was counted a few times. The V gene is TRBV7-9, the J gene TRBJ2-3, with TRBD2 as a possible D gene (5 bases). The CDR3 has 15 amino acids. V lost 4 bases and J lost 4, with 15 bases in between. Germline V gene lookup returns CDR1 SEHNR and CDR2 FQNEAQ (reference sequence). CDR3 protein: CASSWPGSSADTQYF. The CDR3 nucleotides are TGTGCCAGCAGCTGGCCGGGATCATCTGCAGATACGCAGTATTTT.

This chain joins TRBV9 and TRBJ2-5, with D uncertain. Deletions cut 4 bases from V and 5 bases from J, with 18 bases between. Germline V CDR1 and CDR2: SGDLS, YYNGEE. The CDR3 spans 15 residues. The CDR3 nucleotides read TGTGCCAGCAGCCCGCAGGTATCGGAGAGGGAGACCCAGTACTTC. Amino acid sequence: CASSPQVSERETQYF.

This clonotype was picked up a small number of times. The V gene is TRBV5-1, the J gene TRBJ2-6; D gene uncertain. V was clipped by 4 bases and J by 0 bases, with 11 bases between them. CDR1 and CDR2 from the germline V gene are SGHRS and YFSETQ. The CDR3 has 16 residues. The CDR3 DNA is TGCGCCAGCAGCCTTTTACAGAGCTCTGGGGCCAACGTCCTGACTTTC. Translation: CASSLLQSSGANVLTF.

The V and J genes are TRBV6-2 or TRBV6-3 and TRBJ2-3; D is ambiguous. V shed 7 bases and J shed 10 bases, with 18 bases lying between them. The CDR3 length is 13 residues. The germline V gene has CDR1 MNHEY and CDR2 SVGEGT. CDR3 in amino acids: CASTDLPGRAQYF. As DNA, the CDR3 is TGTGCCAGCACCGACCTGCCAGGACGGGCGCAGTATTTT.

The J gene is TRBJ1-2, the V gene TRBV14; TRBD1 might be the D (6 bases). The CDR3 is 18 residues long. Per germline, CDR1 SGHDN and CDR2 FVKESK. The V end lost 1 base, the J end lost 5 bases, and 23 bases lay between the germline ends. The CDR3 is CASSQVVGRGPSLYGYTF. The CDR3 DNA is TGTGCCAGCAGCCAAGTGGTCGGCAGGGGCCCCTCCCTTTATGGCTACACCTTC.

Written as DNA, the CDR3 is TGCAGCGTTGAAAGACCTGGGCTGGGGACTCTGGGTAACCAGTACTTC. Protein sequence: CSVERPGLGTLGNQYF. This sequence joins TRBV29-1 and TRBJ2-7, with D perhaps matching TRBD2 (6 bases). There are 16 residues in the CDR3. V gave up 2 bases and J gave up 10 bases, with 27 bases separating them. Germline lookup yields CDR1 SQVTM and CDR2 ANQGSEA.

This clonotype was detected only a few times. V and J are TRBV12-3 or TRBV12-4 and TRBJ2-5, with 11 nucleotides matching TRBD2. This CDR3 is 16 amino acids long. After removal of 6 bases from V and 5 bases from J, the junction contained 11 bases not matched to a gene. The chain's CDR3 is CASSQSSGGYWETQYF. In nucleotides, the CDR3 is TGTGCCAGCAGCCAATCTAGCGGGGGGTATTGGGAGACCCAGTACTTC.

The chain carries TRBV7-9 and TRBJ1-3, with D possibly matching TRBD1 (5 bases). Trimming removed 3 bases from V and 2 bases from J, with 11 bases in between. Germline loops: CDR1 SEHNR, CDR2 FQNEAQ (reference sequence). There are 15 residues in the CDR3. The CDR3 sequence: CASSLTASAGNTIYF. The DNA for the CDR3 is TGTGCCAGCAGCTTGACAGCTTCCGCTGGAAACACCATATATTTT.